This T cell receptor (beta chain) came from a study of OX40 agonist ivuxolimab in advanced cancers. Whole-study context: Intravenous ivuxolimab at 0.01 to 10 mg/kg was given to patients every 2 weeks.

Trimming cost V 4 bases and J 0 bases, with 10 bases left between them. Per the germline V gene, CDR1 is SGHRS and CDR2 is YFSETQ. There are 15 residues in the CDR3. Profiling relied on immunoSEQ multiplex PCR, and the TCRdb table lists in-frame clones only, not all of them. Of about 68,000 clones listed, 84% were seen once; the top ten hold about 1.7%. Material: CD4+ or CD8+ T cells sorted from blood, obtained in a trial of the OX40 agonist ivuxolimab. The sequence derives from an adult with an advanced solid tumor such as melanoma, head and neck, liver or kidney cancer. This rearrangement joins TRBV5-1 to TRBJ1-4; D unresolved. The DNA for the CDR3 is TGCGCCAGCAGCCCGGACGTTACAACTAATGAAAAACTGTTTTTT. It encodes CASSPDVTTNEKLFF.